Each of the 13 T cell receptor beta chains below was sequenced from the same sample in a study of cytomegalovirus exposure and HLA in healthy donors. The PCR used 60 Vbeta and 13 Jbeta primers. The table came from immunoSEQ multiplex PCR; TCRdb's copy has only in-frame clones and leaves some out. This sample has about 160,000 clones; 60% to 85% occur once, and the top ten carry 3% to 4.5%. What was sequenced was PBMCs. The receptors were sampled from a man aged 25 to 40 in good health and CMV-seropositive.

This clone has just a few counts. The gene calls are TRBV19 and TRBJ2-7; D might be TRBD1 (5 bases). Germline-derived CDR1 and CDR2 are LNHDA and SQIVND (reference sequence). This CDR3 is built from 14 residues. V gave up 3 bases and J gave up 7 bases, with 16 bases separating them. DNA of the CDR3: TGTGCCAGTAGTATCGACAGTTTACCTACGGAGCAGTACTTC. It encodes CASSIDSLPTEQYF.

This chain uses TRBV27 with TRBJ1-5, with 7 bases lining up with TRBD1. CDR1 and CDR2 from the germline V gene are MNHEY and SMNVEV (reference sequence). The CDR3 covers 15 residues. Losses at the gene ends were 5 bases for V and 0 bases for J; bases not matched to a gene: 4. Written as DNA, the CDR3 is TGTGCCAGCAGTCTGACAGGGACTAGCAATCAGCCCCAGCATTTT. Translation: CASSLTGTSNQPQHF.

The V and J genes are TRBV30 and TRBJ2-3, with D perhaps TRBD1 (5 bases). The CDR3 totals 13 residues. From germline, CDR1 is GTSNPN and CDR2 SVGIG (reference sequence). With 3 bases removed from V and 3 bases from J, the gap between germline ends came to 10 bases. The CDR3 loop reads CAWRIPGTDTQYF. The CDR3 bases are TGTGCCTGGAGAATCCCAGGGACAGATACGCAGTATTTT.

This clone was detected only a few times. The chain combines TRBV29-1 with TRBJ2-3; perhaps TRBD2 as D (6 bases). CDR1 is SQVTM and CDR2 is ANQGSEA in the germline V gene. V was trimmed by 4 bases and J by 2 bases, leaving 10 bases between them. This CDR3 region has 13 residues. The CDR3 loop is CSVVGGLTDTQYF. The CDR3 DNA reads as TGCAGCGTTGTGGGGGGACTCACAGATACGCAGTATTTT.

V gene TRBV7-3 combines with J gene TRBJ2-5; 7 bases fit TRBD2. The CDR3 consists of 14 residues. From germline, CDR1 is SGHTA and CDR2 FQGTGA. The trim removed 5 bases at V and 5 bases at J, leaving 8 bases unmatched. Here the CDR3 reads CASSPKGGKETQYF. The CDR3 DNA follows: TGTGCCAGCAGCCCTAAGGGAGGGAAGGAGACCCAGTACTTC.

The CDR3 reads CASSIRTAWLHEQFF. CDR3 DNA sequence: TGTGCCAGCAGCATACGGACAGCGTGGTTACATGAGCAGTTCTTC. The rearrangement uses TRBV7-2 and TRBJ2-1, with D maybe TRBD1 (6 bases). The CDR3 runs 15 residues. CDR1 is SGHTA, CDR2 FQGNSA, per germline. Trimming removed 5 bases from V and 8 bases from J, with 19 bases in between.

The chain couples TRBV27 to TRBJ2-7; TRBD1 is a possible D gene (5 bases). The length of the CDR3 is 13 residues. Germline V gene lookup returns CDR1 MNHEY and CDR2 SMNVEV (reference sequence). The germline V and J ends were trimmed by 8 bases and 1 base, with 12 bases remaining between them. The CDR3 loop is CASGPQGSYEQYF. The CDR3 DNA reads as TGTGCCAGCGGTCCTCAGGGTTCCTACGAGCAGTACTTC.

The rearrangement joins TRBV28 to TRBJ1-1; perhaps TRBD1 as D (5 bases). Germline V gene lookup returns CDR1 MDHEN and CDR2 SYDVKM. This CDR3 is 15 amino acids long. V lost 4 bases and J lost 3, with 15 bases in between. CDR3 sequence reads: CASSSSTVRDTEAFF. Here the CDR3 DNA reads TGTGCCAGCAGTTCCTCAACCGTCAGGGACACTGAAGCTTTCTTT.

The V gene is TRBV30, the J gene TRBJ1-5; 8 bases are a match to TRBD1. Trimming cost V 2 bases and J 7 bases; bases outside gene matches: 10. CDR3 length: 15 residues. Germline assignment: CDR1 GTSNPN and CDR2 SVGIG (reference sequence). The DNA for the CDR3 is TGTGCCTGGAGTCTAATGACAGGGGACGGGCAGCCCCAGCATTTT. Translated, it gives CAWSLMTGDGQPQHF.

This chain links TRBV7-9 with TRBJ2-5, with a weak D call TRBD2 (6 bases). Germline CDR1 and CDR2: SEHNR and FQNEAQ (reference sequence). CDR3 size: 14 residues. The V and J ends lost 1 base and 2 bases respectively, with 8 bases between them. CDR3 coding DNA: TGTGCCAGCAGCTTAGATGGGGGGCAAGAGACCCAGTACTTC. The encoded protein is CASSLDGGQETQYF. The variable domain in full, with the rest retrieved from reference TRBV7-9 and TRBJ2-5, is DTGVSQNPRHKITKRGQNVTFRCDPISEHNRLYWYRQTLGQGPEFLTYFQNEAQLEKSRLLSDRFSAERPKGSFSTLEIQRTEQGDSAMYLCASSLDGGQETQYFGPGTRLLVL.

This chain joins TRBV29-1 and TRBJ2-2, with 8 positions matching TRBD1. This CDR3 contains 14 residues. The germline gives CDR1 SQVTM, CDR2 ANQGSEA. The CDR3 DNA reads as TGCGGCGCCGGACAGGGAGGGAACACCGGGGAGCTGTTTTTT. The encoded protein is CGAGQGGNTGELFF.

The chain carries TRBV5-1 and TRBJ2-7; no reliable D call. The CDR3 runs 14 residues. The V end was cut by 5 bases, the J end by 0 bases, with 12 bases between. From germline, CDR1 is SGHRS and CDR2 YFSETQ. The CDR3 sequence is CASRRSMSSYEQYF. CDR3 DNA: TGCGCCAGCAGGAGGAGTATGAGCTCCTACGAGCAGTACTTC.

The DNA of the CDR3 is TGTGCCAGTACCTTCCTAGGCAATCAGCCCCAGCATTTT. It translates to CASTFLGNQPQHF. The chain recombines TRBV19 with TRBJ1-5; D remains ambiguous. The germline gives CDR1 LNHDA, CDR2 SQIVND (reference sequence). Trimming cost V 7 bases and J 2 bases, with 9 bases left between them. The CDR3 totals 13 residues.